The entry below gives a single T cell receptor (beta chain) sequence along with its context. Its cognate antigen is unknown. The authors made TCR beta cDNA libraries by 5'RACE template switching. This switching added a universal primer site and UMIs. TCRdb re-called the 5' RACE reads and shows each CDR3 protein once, DNA omitted. This table lists approximately 550,000 distinct CDR3 sequences. These data come from a study of T cells expressing NK-cell markers. Turning to the study itself: Seven of the eight sequenced donors were classified as HCMV-seropositive, and one was classified as seronegative. Whole-study findings and limits: Researchers report these clonotypes also headed the CD3+CD56-NKG2C+ fraction in a handful of donors.

The CDR3 length is 17 residues. From germline, CDR1 is MNHEY and CDR2 SVGEGT. Sequencing was carried out using blood T cells: a sorted CD56 or NKG2C T cell subset, CD4+ or CD8+ T cells, or bulk PBMC T cells (not recorded which). J is TRBJ2-1 and V is TRBV6-2 or TRBV6-3; without DNA, the TCRdb call of TRBD1 cannot be checked. This TCR was sampled from a man aged 18 to 30 in good health. CDR3 region: CASSYSWVDTLYNEQFF.